Below, 10 T cell receptor beta chains from the same sample are listed, as sequenced in a study of cytomegalovirus exposure and HLA in healthy donors. The assay was immunoSEQ multiplex PCR, and TCRdb's table has in-frame clones only and misses some. The table lists approximately 240,000 clones, around nine tenths of them singletons. The sample taken for sequencing was PBMCs. The receptors were sampled from a woman aged 18-29 years in good health and CMV-seronegative.

V and J are TRBV2 and TRBJ2-7; 8 bases are shared with TRBD1. From germline, CDR1 is SNHLY and CDR2 FYNNEI. The CDR3 extends over 14 amino acids. Unmatched junction bases numbered 9, after V lost 6 bases and J lost 5 bases. This CDR3 is CASRRQGTVNEQYF. The CDR3 region has the DNA TGTGCCAGCAGAAGACAGGGGACGGTGAACGAGCAGTACTTC.

J is TRBJ2-7 and V is TRBV27; possibly TRBD2 for D (5 bases). The CDR3 spans 16 residues. Germline CDR1 is MNHEY and CDR2 is SMNVEV (reference sequence). The V end was cut by 0 bases, the J end by 3 bases, with 15 bases between. DNA of the CDR3: TGTGCCAGCAGTTTATCTCGTCGGGGTACCGGCTACGAGCAGTACTTC. It specifies CASSLSRRGTGYEQYF.

The chain is built from TRBV6-5 and TRBJ1-2; D not certain. There are 12 residues in the CDR3. The germline V gene encodes CDR1 MNHEY and CDR2 SVGAGI. Trimming removed 5 bases from V and 7 bases from J, with 11 bases in between. CDR3 amino acids: CASSRRDRGYTF. The CDR3 DNA reads TGTGCCAGCAGTCGACGGGATCGTGGCTACACCTTC.

This clone has more than one count but fewer than ten. The gene calls are TRBV6-5 and TRBJ1-6; perhaps TRBD1 as D (6 bases). This CDR3 contains 14 residues. Germline V CDR1 and CDR2: MNHEY, SVGAGI. V lost 10 bases and J 9 bases, leaving 19 bases between the germline ends. This CDR3 is CAIKGGSVVSPLHF. CDR3 in DNA: TGTGCCATCAAGGGGGGGTCAGTTGTTTCACCCCTCCACTTT.

The J gene is TRBJ2-1, the V gene TRBV27; no firm D call. V lost 8 bases to trimming and J lost 4 bases, with 6 bases between them. Germline CDR1 reads MNHEY; CDR2 reads SMNVEV (reference sequence). The CDR3 contains 11 residues. CDR3 amino acids: CASVGYNEQFF. As DNA, the CDR3 is TGTGCCAGCGTCGGTTACAATGAGCAGTTCTTC.

V and J are TRBV6-1 and TRBJ1-2; TRBD1 aligns across 8 bases. Looked up from germline, CDR1 is MNHNS and CDR2 is SASEGT. The CDR3 length is 14 residues. Losses at the gene ends were 6 bases for V and 8 bases for J; bases not matched to a gene: 11. The CDR3, as DNA: TGTGCCAGCAGCGGTGGTACAGGGGGTCGGGGCTACACCTTC. This translates into CASSGGTGGRGYTF.

This clone was counted a few times. The V gene is TRBV6-1, the J gene TRBJ2-7; 7 positions match TRBD1. Trimming took 4 bases from V and 5 from J; bases not matched to a gene: 5. The CDR3 is 13 residues long. Germline V gene lookup returns CDR1 MNHNS and CDR2 SASEGT. The CDR3 DNA follows: TGTGCCAGCAGTGTTCGACAGGGCAACGAGCAGTACTTC. Translating gives CASSVRQGNEQYF.

V usage is TRBV2 and J usage is TRBJ2-1; D might be TRBD2 (5 bases). V dropped 1 base and J dropped 8 bases, with 9 bases sitting between them. This CDR3 comprises 13 residues. CDR1 is SNHLY, CDR2 FYNNEI, per germline. The CDR3 nucleotides read TGTGCCAGCAGTGAAGTCCTAGCACATGAGCAGTTCTTC. Translated: CASSEVLAHEQFF.

The CDR3 loop is CATALRDPYNEQFF. Written as DNA, the CDR3 is TGTGCCACCGCCTTGCGGGACCCATACAATGAGCAGTTCTTC. The chain uses TRBV6-5 and TRBJ2-1; D perhaps matches TRBD2 (6 bases). The CDR3 spans 14 residues. V was cut by 10 bases and J by 4 bases, with 17 bases left in between. Germline assignment: CDR1 MNHEY and CDR2 SVGAGI.

The CDR3 here is CASSLAGLLGGYEQYF. The CDR3 nucleotides are TGCGCCAGCAGCTTGGCCGGTCTCCTCGGGGGTTACGAGCAGTACTTC. The chain links TRBV5-1 to TRBJ2-7, with D tentatively TRBD2 (6 bases). The ends were cut back, 0 bases at V and 4 bases at J, with 17 bases in the middle. The CDR3 covers 16 residues. Germline assignment: CDR1 SGHRS and CDR2 YFSETQ.